Given below is one TCR beta chain in context. Which antigen it targets is not known. Base qualities are missing; no much larger clone stands one base away. The data belong to a study of CD8+CD57+ T cells in acquired aplastic anemia (dated by TCRdb to 2016 to 2019). As for the study more broadly: DNA extracted from sorted CD4+ and CD8+ cells had a mean of approximately 3.3 ug, with a range of roughly 0.2 to 30 ug. An average of approximately 10 million reads for CD4+ cells and around 11 million reads for CD8+ cells was obtained from healthy donor samples.

Genomic DNA served as template for TCR beta VDJ combination and CDR3 sequence profiling. An Illumina HiSeq 2000 was the platform used for TCR repertoire sequencing. As for how the authors treated the data: Repertoire assessment relied on Simpson's diversity index, CDR3 size and DJ length profiles, and TRBV/TRBJ rearrangement plots. The immunodominant clone was defined as the most abundant DNA sequence in deep sequencing data. CDR3 amino acid sequences were screened for sharing across subjects and were compared with published repertoires and the VDJdb database. TCRdb redid the processing of the public reads, applying fastp at Q25 and MiXCR, and retained in-frame beta chains. Rows with a matching CDR3 protein are joined into one entry that keeps the most common DNA and genes. TCRdb assigned the V and J calls; the authors' analysis was not used. The sample table records roughly 58,000 distinct CDR3 sequences; over 45% of these occur just once. The biggest ten clones account for 2.5% of the sample.

The paper's findings and limits, for the study overall: No significant difference in CD8+ Simpson's diversity was found between patients and healthy controls (P=0.060). Around 30 CD8+ CDR3 sequences were shared between patients and controls but appeared highly expressed in patients and within their immunodominant clones.

The study deep-sequenced TCR repertoires of sorted CD4+ and CD8+ blood T cells from severe aplastic anemia patients and healthy subjects. Ficoll-Paque density gradient centrifugation was used to isolate peripheral blood mononuclear cells. CD4+ and CD8+ T cells were sorted by FACS or magnetic beads before DNA extraction. Sequenced input: sorted CD4+, CD8+, or CD8+CD57+ T cells (not recorded which) from PBMCs. This clonotype originated in a human donor in good health, serving as a control.

This receptor has the CDR3 CASVPGTGAVGEQYF. The sequenced DNA is TGTGCCAGCGTTCCCGGGACAGGGGCCGTTGGCGAGCAGTACTTC. In this chain, TRBV6-1 is recombined with TRBJ2-7, with 10 central nucleotides matching TRBD1. Ends trimmed: V by 8 bases, J by 6 bases; bases unmatched to a gene: 13. From the cysteine through the phenylalanine, the CDR3 covers 15 amino acids. CDR3 DNA only is kept here, 45 bases in frame from base 1. CDR1 is given as MNHNS and CDR2 as SASEGT, both from the germline V gene.